Below, 2 T cell receptor beta chains from the same sample are listed, as sequenced in a study of cytotoxic CD8 clonotypes in ibrutinib-treated CLL. Libraries were prepared by immunoSEQ multiplex PCR; TCRdb keeps only in-frame clonotypes and omits some of them. The data show more than 200,000 clones, around 75% seen once. Sequences were derived from PBMCs, sampled after 12 months of ibrutinib treatment. Receptors were obtained from a human donor with chronic lymphocytic leukemia.

In DNA, the CDR3 is TGTGCCAGCAGCTTAGGCCGGGAGACTAGCGGCCTAATCTCCTACAATGAGCAGTTCTTC. Amino acid sequence: CASSLGRETSGLISYNEQFF. The chain has TRBV13 and TRBJ2-1, with 9 bases that match TRBD2. The CDR3 extends over 20 amino acids. V lost 0 bases and J lost 0; bases outside the gene matches: 12. Germline loops: CDR1 PRHDT, CDR2 FYEKMQ (reference sequence).

This sequence joins TRBV28 and TRBJ2-7; TRBD2 agrees at 8 bases. The CDR3 is 14 residues long. Germline CDR1 is MDHEN and CDR2 is SYDVKM. The ends lost 3 bases at V and 7 bases at J; junction bases unmatched: 8. This CDR3 reads CASSFMGAGGEQYF. In DNA, the CDR3 is TGTGCCAGCAGTTTTATGGGCGCGGGAGGAGAGCAGTACTTC.